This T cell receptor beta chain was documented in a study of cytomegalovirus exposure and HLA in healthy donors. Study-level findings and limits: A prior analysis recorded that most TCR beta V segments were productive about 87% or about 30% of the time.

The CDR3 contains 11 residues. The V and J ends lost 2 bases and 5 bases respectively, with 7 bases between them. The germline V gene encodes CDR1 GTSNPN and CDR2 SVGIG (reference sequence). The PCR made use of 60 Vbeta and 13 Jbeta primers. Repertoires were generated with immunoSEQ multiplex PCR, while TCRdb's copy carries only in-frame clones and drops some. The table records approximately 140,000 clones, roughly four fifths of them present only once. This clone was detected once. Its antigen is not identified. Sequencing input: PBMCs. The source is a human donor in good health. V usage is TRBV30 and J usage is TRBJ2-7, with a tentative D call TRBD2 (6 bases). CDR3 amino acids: CAWSREDEQYF. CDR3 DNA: TGTGCCTGGAGTAGGGAGGACGAGCAGTACTTC.